This T cell receptor (beta chain) was captured in a study of cytomegalovirus exposure and HLA in healthy donors (TCRdb year 2017). Regarding the study in general: An earlier analysis of roughly 500 of the donors reported 276 Gb of sequence data and around 120 million unique TCR beta sequences obtained from around 180 million T cells. Donor age, sex, ethnicity and CMV serostatus were compiled together with the repertoire data. Among 300 to 500 genotyped donors of the cohort, an average of roughly 230,000 unique TCR beta nucleotide sequences was sequenced per donor, of which about 19% were non-productive. The number of donors typed differed by locus, with about 620-630 for A, B, C, DRB1 and DQB1, roughly 550 for DQA1, approximately 570 for DPA1, and some 450 for DPB1. The aim of the study was to test whether cataloging public T cell receptors could identify signatures of past pathogen exposure. An earlier analysis of nearly 600 of the donors applied high-throughput TCR beta sequencing to assess whether each TCR beta V gene segment acted as functional or pseudogenic. All discovery cohort repertoires had been generated using a single sequencing platform. In addition to the first cohort of about 650 subjects, a separate validation cohort of 130 or so different subjects was used. To study patterns of TCR occurrence, a later analysis re-analyzed previously published TCR beta repertoires from more than 550 donors and added high-resolution HLA genotyping. Five DR-DQ haplotypes were handled as single units for association and clustering because linkage in the cohort was strong. In the later analysis, no new phenotypic data were used to find candidate immune exposures; instead, reliance was placed on TCR beta sequences and their occurrence across donors. The T cell repertoires of roughly 660 subjects were profiled by immunosequencing and related to cytomegalovirus serostatus. About 330 gigabases of sequencing data and around 85 million unique TCR sequences made up an early release that covered under 750 HLA-typed donors. In a later genetic analysis, genome-wide SNP genotypes for about three fifths of the roughly 670 donors were used, and that subset was treated as a discovery cohort. The genetic ancestry cluster associated with self-reported Caucasian donors included around four fifths of the approximately 430 genotyped donors. Both class I and class II loci were covered by HLA typing, at four-digit resolution. High-throughput TCR immunosequencing, statistical association of individual TCRs with disease status, and machine learning were combined to predict cytomegalovirus infection status.

On this clone: The specificity of this receptor is unknown. The record has no base qualities; no much larger clone is one base away.

The cohort comprised 670 or so healthy bone marrow donors. All cohort members were sampled while nominally healthy, although unrecorded immune exposures were likely present. The donor tested CMV seronegative, placing the donor among the roughly 400 seronegative members of the cohort. A peripheral blood sample was collected from each donor, and TCR beta sequencing was performed on peripheral blood mononuclear cells. Genomic DNA was extracted from the blood cell samples with the Qiagen DNeasy Blood Extraction Kit. The germline V gene provides CDR1 MNHNS and CDR2 SASEGT. V loses 2 bases, J loses 5 bases, and the germline ends lie 15 bases apart. From the cysteine through the phenylalanine, the CDR3 covers 15 amino acids. The read is trimmed to its CDR3 DNA, 45 bases read in frame from base 1. The library was produced with the immunoSEQ multiplex PCR assay. For the multiplex PCR, a mixture combining 60 forward primers for TCR Vbeta segments and 13 reverse primers for TCR Jbeta segments was used. Amplification of the CDR3 region of rearranged TCR beta genes was performed with a multiplex PCR assay on genomic DNA. The Illumina HiSeq System was used to sequence the amplified TCR beta libraries as 87-base-pair reads. Per the source publication's procedure: A later analysis tallied roughly 76 million unique TCR beta chains across the 600 to 700 repertoires, and approximately 11 million of those chains were shared by two or more donors. A nearest-neighbor algorithm error-corrected the raw reads and collapsed the reads into unique sequences, merging closely related sequences to remove PCR and sequencing errors. To assign V, D and J gene segments, CDR3 sequences were aligned to IMGT reference sequences. For a sequence to be retained, a match of at least six nucleotides to both a V gene segment and a J gene segment was required. Rearrangements were classified as productive when the CDR3 lacked stop codons and remained in frame with V and J, and all other rearrangements were classified as non-productive. Following IMGT convention, CDR3 was defined as the stretch from the second conserved V-encoded cysteine up to the conserved J-encoded phenylalanine. Sequences without an unambiguous match to a single V gene segment were excluded from the earlier analysis of several hundred of the donors. An earlier analysis of a few hundred of the donors called V segments functional above 56.7% productive rearrangements and segregating when the between-donor standard deviation exceeded 5%. A statistical classification framework was developed to diagnose cytomegalovirus status using the catalog of TCR beta chain sequences. In a later analysis, V and J genes were assigned by comparing TCR nucleotide sequences against IMGT/GENE-DB human TR gene sequences. The TCRdist pipeline was used in a later analysis to assign CDR3 sequences and most-parsimonious VDJ recombination scenarios. In a later analysis, each TCR beta chain was defined by its CDR3 amino acid sequence together with its V-gene family, and reads lacking a unique V-gene family were excluded. In a later analysis, approximately 590 highly shared, low-generation-probability nucleotide sequences were removed to address suspected cross-contamination and a sequencing artifact. In a later analysis, a clonal expansion index for each public chain was calculated from normalized within-repertoire ranks of inferred template counts. Generation probabilities in a later analysis came from a VDJ recombination model fitted to out-of-frame rearrangements, and those results were checked against IGoR. In a later analysis, TCR-TCR, TCR-HLA and TCR-CMV co-occurrence was scored with hypergeometric tests, and a repertoire-size bias correction was applied to TCR pairs. To estimate false discovery rates, a later analysis permuted the HLA or CMV assignments 20 times. In a later analysis, co-occurring TCRs were grouped with DBSCAN, and TCRdist sequence similarity was added when clustering was performed within HLA-allele-positive subsets. Repertoires with fewer than 30,000 or more than 120,000 public chains were left out of co-occurrence clustering, as were four to six repertoires with anomalous nucleotide sharing. TCRdb's version of the immuneACCESS table is confined to in-frame rearrangements and falls short of the full clone set. An unresolved V gene accounts for under half of the shortfall where checked; the remainder is of unknown origin. That table supplies the V and J calls and clone size; D and trimming were determined from the DNA. For this sample the table gives 150,000 to 200,000 clones, of which around 75% were detected only once. Of the sample, around 1.6% falls within the top ten clones.

Summary of the overall study and its limitations: A later analysis found that HLA-associated TCR beta chains were more clonally expanded and had lower generation probabilities than equally common non-associated chains. Assigning TCR associations to individual alleles was difficult when HLA alleles, especially DR and DQ, strongly co-occurred. In a later analysis, the rate of TCR association differed among HLA loci, with DRB1 alleles having the most associated TCRs and HLA-C alleles having the fewest. The authors suggested that the approach could potentially be generalized to other disease states and immunological phenotypes. The study listed approximately 160 TCR beta chains as associated with cytomegalovirus. While some public TCRs were present in many individuals, most TCR sequences turned up only very rarely across donors. In this cohort, only TCR beta chains were sequenced, and detectable features were limited by the absence of alpha or paired-chain data. Specific HLA alleles were associated with some 15,000 TCR beta sequences at a false discovery rate of 0.05 in a later analysis. In a later analysis, most CMV-associated TCR beta chains were found to appear HLA-restricted, with HLA associations seemingly driven largely by CMV exposure. A further reported finding was that TCR beta sequences accurately predicted the HLA-A and HLA-B alleles for most subjects in the first cohort. Linkage disequilibrium might explain the correlated functional status among segregating V segments, but an unknown experimental factor could not be excluded. A later genetic analysis associated a missense DCLRE1C variant with V-gene and J-gene trimming of TCR beta chains, and an independent cohort replicated the association. The 87-base-pair reads could not distinguish some IMGT-functional V segments, including TRBV6-2 and TRBV6-3, so those segments were excluded. The earlier analysis of 450 to 700 of the donors excluded around 17 rarely observed V segments, including chromosome 9 orphons, because counts were too low. An earlier analysis of approximately 530 of the donors showed that most TCR beta V segments appeared in productive rearrangements either about 87% or about 30% of the time, which broadly matched IMGT annotations. Because HLA typing was missing for some donors at each locus, association tests included only the typed subset. Three of the identified cytomegalovirus-associated TCR beta chains were confirmed in vitro to be specific for cytomegalovirus antigens. A cluster of highly shared sequence variants was judged likely to represent a technical artifact of the sequencing pipeline. Compared with the roughly 670-donor mean, donors in an Asian-associated ancestry cluster had fewer N-insertions in productive TCRs, according to a later genetic analysis. For the cohort, immune exposure information was limited to CMV serostatus. The classifier was reported to diagnose cytomegalovirus status with high specificity and sensitivity in both the original and validation cohorts. Presence/absence analyses assumed roughly uniform sequencing depth across donors, an assumption that may not hold. According to a later analysis, parvovirus B19, influenza, CMV and Epstein-Barr virus appeared linked to several top co-occurrence clusters.

The receptor was derived from a woman between 50 and 59 years old in good health and CMV-seronegative. Sequencing was done on a sample of PBMCs. Recombination connected TRBV6-1 to TRBJ2-5, and possibly TRBD2, on 7 matching bases. The CDR3 loop reads CASSEMWTRGETQYF. The nucleotide sequence reads TGTGCCAGCAGTGAAATGTGGACTAGGGGGGAGACCCAGTACTTC.